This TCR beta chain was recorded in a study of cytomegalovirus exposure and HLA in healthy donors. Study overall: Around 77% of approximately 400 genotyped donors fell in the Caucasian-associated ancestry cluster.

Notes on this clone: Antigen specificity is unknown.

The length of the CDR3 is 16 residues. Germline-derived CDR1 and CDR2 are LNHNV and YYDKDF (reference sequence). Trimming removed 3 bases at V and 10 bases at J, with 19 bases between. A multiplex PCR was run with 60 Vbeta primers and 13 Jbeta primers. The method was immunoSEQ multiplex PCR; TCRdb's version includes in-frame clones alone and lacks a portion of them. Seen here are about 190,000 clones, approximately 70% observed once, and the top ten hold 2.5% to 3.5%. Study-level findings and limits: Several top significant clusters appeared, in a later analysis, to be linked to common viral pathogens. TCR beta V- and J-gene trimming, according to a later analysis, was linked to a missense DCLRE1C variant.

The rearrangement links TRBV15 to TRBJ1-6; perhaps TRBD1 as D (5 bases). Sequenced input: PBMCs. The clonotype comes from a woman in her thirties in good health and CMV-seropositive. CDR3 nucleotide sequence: TGTGCCACCAGCAGGGACCCTCGGGGCCGGGGGTCACCCCTCCACTTT. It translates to CATSRDPRGRGSPLHF.